The 7 T cell receptor beta chains presented below share a single source sample, sequenced in a study of blood T cell repertoires in COVID-19. Generated by immunoSEQ multiplex PCR, the TCRdb table keeps only in-frame clones and is missing some. The table has 100,000 to 120,000 clones, around 79% seen once. The sample comprised peripheral blood. The receptors here all came from an elderly woman with active or convalescent COVID-19.

The CDR3 DNA is TGTGCCAGCAGTTACGCGGGCCGCTCCTACGAGCAGTACTTC. Translating gives CASSYAGRSYEQYF. J is TRBJ2-7 and V is TRBV6-6, with D maybe TRBD2 (5 bases). Germline V CDR1 and CDR2: MNHNY, SVGAGI (reference sequence). The CDR3 has 14 amino acids. Trimming pared 2 bases from V and 0 bases from J, leaving 8 bases between.

This rearrangement joins TRBV6-1 to TRBJ2-5, with 14 nucleotides matching TRBD2. Germline assignment: CDR1 MNHNS and CDR2 SASEGT. V shed 4 bases and J 5 bases; nucleotides not matched to a gene: 9. The CDR3 loop spans 17 amino acids. In nucleotides, the CDR3 is TGTGCCAGCAGTGCCGGGACTAGCGGGAGAATAGGGGAGACCCAGTACTTC. Translating it yields CASSAGTSGRIGETQYF.

This clone was picked up one time. The chain links TRBV9 to TRBJ2-3; the D gene is possibly TRBD2 (6 bases). Germline values: CDR1 SGDLS, CDR2 YYNGEE. The V and J ends lost 3 bases and 0 bases respectively, with 8 bases between them. The length of the CDR3 is 14 residues. The CDR3 loop is CASSGRGSTDTQYF. CDR3 nucleotide sequence: TGTGCCAGCAGCGGACGGGGGAGCACAGATACGCAGTATTTT.

The chain recombines TRBV5-1 with TRBJ1-1; D is undetermined. Trimming stripped 9 bases from V and 1 base from J, with 10 bases between. Germline assignment: CDR1 SGHRS and CDR2 YFSETQ. This CDR3 has 12 amino acids. In DNA, the CDR3 is TGCGCCACCTCCGGGGAGAACACTGAAGCTTTCTTT. It codes for CATSGENTEAFF. Based on the CDR3 plus reference TRBV5-1 and TRBJ1-1, the full variable domain is KAGVTQTPRYLIKTRGQQVTLSCSPISGHRSVSWYQQTPGQGLQFLFEYFSETQRNKGNFPGRFSGRQFSNSRSEMNVSTLELGDSALYLCATSGENTEAFFGQGTRLTVV.

This clone was seen a single time. One end of the junction varies from germline; a read error may be responsible. V is TRBV27 and J is TRBJ2-2, with D possibly matching TRBD2 (6 bases). CDR3 length: 15 residues. The germline V gene has CDR1 MNHEY and CDR2 SMNVEV (reference sequence). CDR3 sequence (DNA): TGTGCCAGCAGTTTTGGGACGATTGACACCGGGGGGCTGTTTTTT. Protein product: CASSFGTIDTGGLFF.

V and J are TRBV5-4 and TRBJ2-7; 12 nucleotides agree with TRBD2. V was clipped by 4 bases and J by 2 bases; unmatched bases: 4. The CDR3 runs 15 residues. From germline, CDR1 is SGHNT and CDR2 YYREEE (reference sequence). CDR3 amino acids: CASSQTSGRTYEQYF. The DNA for the CDR3 is TGTGCCAGCAGCCAAACTAGCGGGAGGACCTACGAGCAGTACTTC.

CDR3: CAWSSLQEKLFF. CDR3 nucleotides: TGTGCCTGGAGTTCCCTACAGGAAAAACTGTTTTTT. The rearrangement joins TRBV30 to TRBJ1-4, with D hard to call. The ends were cut back, 2 bases at V and 8 bases at J, with 9 bases in the middle. Germline CDR1 and CDR2: GTSNPN and SVGIG (reference sequence). The CDR3 is 12 amino acids.